A selection of T cell receptor beta chains follows, all from one sample in a study of blood T cell repertoires in COVID-19. Generated by immunoSEQ multiplex PCR, the TCRdb table keeps only in-frame clones and is missing some. The sample has under 550,000 clones, approximately 90% seen once. The sample taken for sequencing was peripheral blood. Every receptor here comes from a young man with COVID-19, enrolled during active disease. The CDR3 runs from the conserved cysteine through the conserved F or W. D genes are given only for firm matches. Not every row has a clone size; where given, it reads once, few, many or a size class.

TRBD2,few,TRBJ2-7,TRBV27,CASSFAAGGYEQYF,TGTGCCAGCAGTTTTGCAGCGGGGGGCTACGAGCAGTACTTC
TRBD2,-,TRBJ2-1,TRBV30,CAWSVSSGSYNEQFF,TGTGCCTGGAGTGTATCTAGCGGGAGCTACAATGAGCAGTTCTTC
TRBD1,-,TRBJ2-3,TRBV30,CAWSTGAGTDTQYF,TGTGCCTGGAGTACAGGGGCGGGCACAGATACGCAGTATTTT
-,-,TRBJ2-5,TRBV5-6,CASSLQSGGYQETQYF,TGTGCCAGCAGCTTGCAGTCAGGGGGGTACCAAGAGACCCAGTACTTC
-,-,TRBJ2-3,TRBV9,CASSVTGNTQYF,TGTGCCAGCAGCGTGACGGGGAATACGCAGTATTTT
TRBD1,-,TRBJ2-3,TRBV4-2,CASSQRTRGRTDTQYF,TGTGCCAGCAGCCAAAGGACAAGGGGGCGCACAGATACGCAGTATTTT
-,-,TRBJ1-6,TRBV14,CASSQVGGTGFNSPLHF,TGTGCCAGCAGCCAAGTAGGGGGAACAGGCTTTAATTCACCCCTCCACTTT
-,-,TRBJ1-3,TRBV5-1,CASSLAGGIDRNTIYF,TGCGCCAGCAGCTTGGCCGGGGGGATAGACAGAAACACCATATATTTT
-,-,TRBJ1-1,TRBV10-1,CASATEMNTEAFF,TGCGCCAGTGCGACGGAGATGAACACTGAAGCTTTCTTT
TRBD1,-,TRBJ1-1,TRBV3-1/TRBV3-2,CASSPGTENTEAFF,TGTGCCAGCAGCCCAGGGACAGAGAACACTGAAGCTTTCTTT
-,-,TRBJ2-7,TRBV21-1,CASSKLVTGPAWQYF,TGTGCCAGCAGCAAACTTGTGACAGGACCGGCGTGGCAGTACTTC
-,-,TRBJ1-1,TRBV21-1,CASSKVGRGCMNTEAFF,TGTGCCAGCAGCAAAGTGGGGAGGGGATGCATGAACACTGAAGCTTTCTTT
-,-,TRBJ1-1,TRBV3-1/TRBV3-2,CASTDINTEAFF,TGTGCCAGCACAGACATCAACACTGAAGCTTTCTTT
-,-,TRBJ1-4,TRBV24-1,CATSDPGGQGRSTEKLFF,TGTGCCACCAGTGATCCGGGGGGGCAGGGACGAAGTACTGAAAAACTGTTTTTT
-,-,TRBJ2-7,TRBV3-1/TRBV3-2,CASSQPGGPGIYEQYF,TGTGCCAGCAGCCAACCAGGGGGGCCGGGAATTTACGAGCAGTACTTC
TRBD2,-,TRBJ2-3,TRBV27,CASSLGLAGGPIADTQYF,TGTGCCAGCAGTCTTGGACTAGCGGGAGGGCCTATAGCAGATACGCAGTATTTT
TRBD2,-,TRBJ2-7,TRBV24-1,CATSEGGAYEQYF,TGTGCCACCAGTGAGGGGGGGGCCTACGAGCAGTACTTC
-,-,TRBJ1-1,TRBV6-5,CASRLTGKAEAFF,TGTGCCAGCAGACTCACAGGGAAGGCTGAAGCTTTCTTT
TRBD1,-,TRBJ1-1,TRBV6-5,CASRGQGYTEAFF,TGTGCCAGCAGAGGACAGGGCTACACTGAAGCTTTCTTT
TRBD1,-,TRBJ2-1,TRBV11-2,CASRQGSYNEQFF,TGTGCCAGTCGACAGGGGAGCTACAATGAGCAGTTCTTC
-,once,TRBJ1-6,TRBV2,CASSDWSAGNSPLHF,TGTGCCAGCAGTGATTGGAGTGCGGGTAATTCACCCCTCCACTTT
-,-,TRBJ2-4,TRBV15,CATSRDIGGSKNIQYF,TGTGCCACCAGCAGAGATATAGGGGGATCCAAAAACATTCAGTACTTC
-,-,TRBJ1-2,TRBV5-4,CAIPQNYGYTF,TGTGCCATCCCGCAGAACTATGGCTACACCTTC
TRBD2,few,TRBJ2-2,TRBV7-9,CASSFLLAGANTGELFF,TGTGCCAGCAGCTTCCTACTAGCGGGAGCGAACACCGGGGAGCTGTTTTTT
TRBD2,-,TRBJ2-7,TRBV5-4,CASSLAGGHEQYF,TGTGCCAGCAGCTTGGCGGGGGGTCACGAGCAGTACTTC
TRBD1,once,TRBJ2-1,TRBV30,CAYTTGREQFF,TGTGCCTACACGACAGGGCGGGAGCAGTTCTTC
TRBD2,-,TRBJ2-3,TRBV10-2,CASRAGGSDTQYF,TGCGCCAGCCGTGCGGGGGGATCAGATACGCAGTATTTT
-,-,TRBJ1-3,TRBV7-9,CASSLGTTEYGNTIYF,TGTGCCAGCAGCTTAGGGACTACCGAGTATGGAAACACCATATATTTT
-,-,TRBJ1-1,TRBV5-1,CASSLGTGETEAFF,TGCGCCAGCAGCTTGGGGACCGGGGAGACTGAAGCTTTCTTT
-,-,TRBJ1-2,TRBV15,CATSRDPGGYTF,TGTGCCACCAGCAGAGATCCGGGGGGCTACACCTTC
-,-,TRBJ2-7,TRBV7-9,CASRRDVSYEQYF,TGTGCCAGCAGGCGGGACGTCTCCTACGAGCAGTACTTC
TRBD2,-,TRBJ2-3,TRBV9,CASSVASGKGLAGDTQYF,TGTGCCAGCAGCGTAGCTTCCGGTAAGGGACTAGCGGGAGATACGCAGTATTTT
-,-,TRBJ1-1,TRBV29-1,CSVPQGNTEAFF,TGCAGCGTACCACAGGGGAACACTGAAGCTTTCTTT
-,-,TRBJ2-7,TRBV21-1,CASSNPFGGSSYEQYF,TGTGCCAGCAGCAACCCCTTTGGGGGGAGCTCCTACGAGCAGTACTTC
TRBD1,-,TRBJ1-6,TRBV11-2,CASSDSGQSYNSPLHF,TGTGCCAGCAGCGACTCGGGACAGTCCTATAATTCACCCCTCCACTTT
TRBD1,once,TRBJ1-5,TRBV25-1,CASSGTGGNQPQHF,TGTGCCAGCAGTGGAACAGGGGGCAATCAGCCCCAGCATTTT
-,-,TRBJ2-1,TRBV24-1,CATSDFRRADNEQFF,TGTGCCACCAGTGATTTTAGGCGGGCTGACAATGAGCAGTTCTTC
TRBD2,-,TRBJ2-2,TRBV6-6,CASSYFGEGGELFF,TGTGCCAGCAGTTACTTTGGGGAGGGCGGGGAGCTGTTTTTT
-,once,TRBJ2-1,TRBV5-5,CASGPGHSYNEQFF,TGTGCCAGCGGGCCGGGACACTCCTACAATGAGCAGTTCTTC
-,-,TRBJ1-2,TRBV2,CASAGRAYGYTF,TGTGCCAGCGCAGGCAGGGCCTATGGCTACACCTTC
-,-,TRBJ2-7,TRBV27,CASSLVTSGREQYF,TGTGCCAGCAGTTTAGTCACATCTGGGCGCGAGCAGTACTTC
-,-,TRBJ2-1,TRBV2,CASSVTYNEQFF,TGTGCCAGCAGTGTCACTTACAATGAGCAGTTCTTC